These 20 T cell receptor beta chains originate from one sample sequenced in a study of T cells after posttransplantation cyclophosphamide. Some clones are missing from TCRdb's copy, which holds only in-frame ones; the method was immunoSEQ multiplex PCR. In total the sample includes about 12,000 clones, none of them seen once. The sample taken for sequencing was PBMCs. These receptor sequences come from a woman aged 40 to 50 in good health, CMV-negative, and a related stem cell transplant donor.

This clone was detected many times. The chain uses TRBV9 and TRBJ1-2, with 8 bases that match TRBD1. Germline CDR1 is SGDLS and CDR2 is YYNGEE. The CDR3 is 16 residues long. V was pared by 4 bases and J by 4 bases, with 12 bases of the junction left unmatched. CDR3 coding DNA: TGTGCCAGCAGCTCCAGCAGGGGACAGGTTACCTATGGCTACACCTTC. Translated: CASSSSRGQVTYGYTF.

This clone was seen at least ten times. The chain recombines TRBV6-6 with TRBJ2-7; no reliable D call. The length of the CDR3 is 12 residues. The germline V and J ends were trimmed by 2 bases and 4 bases, with 6 bases remaining between them. CDR1 is MNHNY and CDR2 is SVGAGI in the germline V gene (reference sequence). The CDR3 spells CASSYGRYEQYF. The CDR3 nucleotides are TGTGCCAGCAGTTACGGCAGGTACGAGCAGTACTTC.

This clone appeared many times. The chain links TRBV2 to TRBJ2-7; 8 bases line up with TRBD1. The CDR3 is 15 amino acids. Germline V gene data show CDR1 as SNHLY and CDR2 as FYNNEI. J lost 4 bases, V lost 3 bases, and 8 bases had no gene match. The CDR3 nucleotides read TGTGCCAGCAGTGAGGTAGGACAGGGAGGTTACGAGCAGTACTTC. Translation gives CASSEVGQGGYEQYF.

Ten or more counts support this clone. The V gene is TRBV7-8, the J gene TRBJ2-3; no clear D gene. The CDR3 consists of 14 residues. V lost 3 bases to trimming and J lost 1 base, with 8 bases between them. Germline loops: CDR1 SGHVS, CDR2 FQNEAQ. The CDR3 reads CASSFGRGTDTQYF. CDR3 nucleotide sequence: TGTGCCAGCAGCTTCGGTCGGGGCACAGATACGCAGTATTTT.

This clone was recorded at least ten times. The V call is TRBV27, the J call TRBJ2-3; tentative D call: TRBD2 (5 bases). Germline CDR1 is MNHEY and CDR2 is SMNVEV (reference sequence). The CDR3 sequence is 14 residues long. Trimming took off 5 bases at V and 3 bases at J, with 12 bases between the two ends. CDR3 sequence reads: CASSQLRGTDTQYF. The CDR3 DNA sequence: TGTGCCAGCAGTCAGCTCCGCGGGACAGATACGCAGTATTTT.

This clone has ten or more counts. The chain employs TRBV6-1 and TRBJ2-1, with D perhaps matching TRBD2 (5 bases). The germline V gene has CDR1 MNHNS and CDR2 SASEGT. Trimming left V 8 bases short and J 0 bases short, with 11 bases between. CDR3 length: 14 amino acids. The CDR3 DNA is TGTGCCAGCGGGGAGCGGACCTCCTACAATGAGCAGTTCTTC. Its translation: CASGERTSYNEQFF.

This clone came up many times. The chain's CDR3 is CASSLIGPYEQYF. The CDR3 coding sequence is TGTGCCAGCAGCTTAATCGGTCCCTACGAGCAGTACTTC. The chain links TRBV7-2 to TRBJ2-7; D remains unclear. Trimming stripped 2 bases from V and 2 bases from J, with 7 bases between. The germline V gene encodes CDR1 SGHTA and CDR2 FQGNSA. This CDR3 region has 13 residues.

This clone was recorded a few times. The chain carries TRBV7-2 and TRBJ2-2; 8 positions agree with TRBD2. V was pared by 4 bases and J by 3 bases, with 7 bases of the junction left unmatched. The CDR3 contains 16 residues. Germline loops: CDR1 SGHTA, CDR2 FQGNSA. The CDR3 nucleotides read TGTGCCAGCAGCTCTCAAGCGGGGGCTTACACCGGGGAGCTGTTTTTT. It specifies CASSSQAGAYTGELFF.

In this sample, this clone turned up many times. The V call is TRBV6-1, the J call TRBJ2-3; 8 bases map to TRBD2. V lost 4 bases and J lost 0; bases outside the gene matches: 3. The CDR3 is made up of 15 amino acids. CDR1 and CDR2 from the germline V gene are MNHNS and SASEGT. The CDR3 DNA is TGTGCCAGCAGTGTCGGGGGGGCCAGCACAGATACGCAGTATTTT. It encodes CASSVGGASTDTQYF.

This clone was seen at least ten times. The V gene is TRBV6-2 or TRBV6-3, the J gene TRBJ1-1, with D possibly matching TRBD1 (6 bases). CDR1 is MNHEY and CDR2 is SVGEGT in the germline V gene. Trimming shortened V by 5 bases and J by 5 bases, and 12 bases separated the two germline ends. This CDR3 is 13 amino acids long. In DNA, the CDR3 is TGTGCCAGCAGTCGCCTTCAGGGGACTGAAGCTTTCTTT. Translated, it gives CASSRLQGTEAFF.

V gene TRBV6-6 combines with J gene TRBJ2-3, with TRBD2 matching over 12 bases. Germline lookup yields CDR1 MNHNY and CDR2 SVGAGI (reference sequence). This CDR3 spans 16 amino acids. V lost 2 bases to trimming and J lost 6 bases; unmatched junction nucleotides: 6. The CDR3 nucleotides read TGTGCCAGCAGTTACGGGGCTAGCGGGGGGGCGGATACGCAGTATTTT. It is translated as CASSYGASGGADTQYF.

This clone was picked up many times. The gene calls are TRBV27 and TRBJ2-7, with D uncertain. The CDR3 is made up of 13 amino acids. The germline CDR1 and CDR2 sequences are MNHEY and SMNVEV (reference sequence). V was shortened by 2 bases and J by 5 bases, with 10 bases between the two germline ends. The CDR3: CASSLLPMDEQYF. CDR3 coding DNA: TGTGCCAGCAGTTTACTACCTATGGACGAGCAGTACTTC.

The chain carries TRBV11-2 and TRBJ2-5, with D tentatively TRBD1 (6 bases). The CDR3 contains 14 residues. Germline-derived CDR1 and CDR2 are SGHAT and FQNNGV. Trimming stripped 0 bases from V and 7 bases from J, with 12 bases between. CDR3 in amino acids: CASSLEQGMGTQYF. The CDR3 DNA is TGTGCCAGCAGCTTAGAACAGGGCATGGGGACCCAGTACTTC.

This clone was found many times. One end of the junction does not line up with germline, which may come from a read error. The chain couples TRBV30 to TRBJ1-1; 9 bases agree with TRBD1. The CDR3 contains 15 residues. CDR1 and CDR2 from the germline V gene are GTSNPN and SVGIG (reference sequence). The CDR3 region is CAWSPDRGLKTEAFF. CDR3 nucleotide sequence: TGTGCCTGGAGTCCGGACAGGGGCCTGAAGACTGAAGCTTTCTTT.

This clone was recorded at least ten times. The genes are TRBV14 and TRBJ2-6; D is possibly TRBD2 (5 bases). Germline V gives CDR1 SGHDN, CDR2 FVKESK. The CDR3 is 16 residues long. Trimming cost V 2 bases and J 0 bases, with 8 bases left between them. The CDR3 DNA reads TGTGCCAGCAGCCAATACGAGGGCTCTGGGGCCAACGTCCTGACTTTC. It codes for CASSQYEGSGANVLTF. Combining the CDR3 with reference TRBV14 and TRBJ2-6 gives the whole variable domain EAGVTQFPSHSVIEKGQTVTLRCDPISGHDNLYWYRRVMGKEIKFLLHFVKESKQDESGMPNNRFLAERTGGTYSTLKVQPAELEDSGVYFCASSQYEGSGANVLTFGAGSRLTVL.

The table lists this clone with many counts. This chain uses TRBV7-3 with TRBJ2-1; no clear D. Germline V gene sequence: CDR1 SGHTA, CDR2 FQGTGA. This CDR3 comprises 13 residues. V was shortened by 5 bases and J by 8 bases, with 13 bases between the two germline ends. Here the CDR3 DNA reads TGTGCCAGCAGCCGAGCGCCGTCGGATGAGCAGTTCTTC. It yields the protein CASSRAPSDEQFF.

This clone was counted at least ten times. The chain recombines TRBV25-1 with TRBJ1-1, with D unresolved. Germline CDR1 MGHDK, CDR2 SYGVNS. Trimming shortened V by 7 bases and J by 1 base, and 13 bases separated the two germline ends. The length of the CDR3 is 14 residues. This chain's CDR3 is CASIGEQPNTEAFF. The DNA of the CDR3 is TGTGCCAGCATCGGGGAACAACCGAACACTGAAGCTTTCTTT.

This clone came up many times. The V call is TRBV5-8, the J call TRBJ2-7; D possibly corresponds to TRBD2 (6 bases). Trimming cost V 4 bases and J 10 bases, with 12 bases left between them. Per germline, CDR1 SGHTS and CDR2 YDEGEE. This CDR3 spans 11 amino acids. The CDR3 nucleotides read TGTGCCAGCAGCCACACTAGCCGTCAGTACTTC. Residues: CASSHTSRQYF.

This clone has ten or more counts. The chain joins TRBV19 to TRBJ2-3; TRBD2 matches 12 bases. The CDR3 consists of 18 residues. CDR1 LNHDA and CDR2 SQIVND come from the germline V gene (reference sequence). Unmatched junction bases numbered 11, after V lost 3 bases and J lost 4 bases. CDR3 in amino acids: CASSINSPLAGGADTQYF. The CDR3 DNA reads as TGTGCCAGTAGTATCAACTCCCCGCTAGCGGGAGGGGCAGATACGCAGTATTTT. The full variable domain, in which reference TRBV19 and TRBJ2-3 provide the parts outside the CDR3, is DGGITQSPKYLFRKEGQNVTLSCEQNLNHDAMYWYRQDPGQGLRLIYYSQIVNDFQKGDIAEGYSVSREKKESFPLTVTSAQKNPTAFYLCASSINSPLAGGADTQYFGPGTRLTVL.

This clone has ten or more counts. The chain uses TRBV7-2 and TRBJ2-1; D call uncertain. The CDR3 has 15 residues. Per germline, CDR1 SGHTA and CDR2 FQGNSA. The V end was cut by 0 bases, the J end by 6 bases, with 12 bases between. The chain's CDR3 is CASSLATASPNEQFF. CDR3 sequence (DNA): TGTGCCAGCAGCTTAGCCACAGCATCCCCCAATGAGCAGTTCTTC. The entire variable domain, with the rest obtained from reference TRBV7-2 and TRBJ2-1, is as follows: GAGVSQSPSNKVTEKGKDVELRCDPISGHTALYWYRQSLGQGLEFLIYFQGNSAPDKSGLPSDRFSAERTGGSVSTLTIQRTQQEDSAVYLCASSLATASPNEQFFGPGTRLTVL.